This T cell receptor beta chain was obtained from a study of monozygotic twins with inflammatory bowel disease. The study, taken as a whole, reports: Evidence did not back any single strong signal or clonotype linked to IBD. IBD patients share fewer clonotypes with other people than healthy twins do, especially with disease activity.

TCRdb re-called the 5' RACE reads and catalogs CDR3 proteins one per entry, DNA excluded. The sample holds 440,000 or so distinct CDR3 sequences. Blood samples of 2.5 ml were drawn from every donor. Regarding this clonotype: Antigen specificity is unknown.

Sample: blood. This sequence originates from a human donor with ulcerative colitis or Crohn's disease, or a healthy co-twin of an affected twin (not recorded which).

The CDR3: CASSLDHLRRVSYEQYF. The gene calls are TRBV5-1 and TRBJ2-7; TCRdb names TRBD2, which stays unverified in the absence of DNA. The CDR3 runs 17 residues. CDR1 is SGHRS, CDR2 YFSETQ, per germline.